A selection of T cell receptor beta chains follows, all from one sample in a study of beta chain features in type 1 diabetes. Repertoires were generated with immunoSEQ multiplex PCR, while TCRdb's copy carries only in-frame clones and drops some. Among 500,000 to 850,000 clones, about 14% were seen once, and the ten largest hold roughly 0.04%. The sequencing input was naive CD4+ T cells from blood. All receptors derive from a young man with type 1 diabetes. Both conserved end residues are part of each CDR3. Fields, in order: clone size, J gene, V gene, D gene, CDR3 protein, CDR3 DNA. The D gene is left open where the match is weak. The size entry is marked missing in some rows and otherwise reads once, few, many or a size class.

abundance: NA
j_gene: TRBJ2-7
v_gene: TRBV6-1
d_gene: TRBD2
CDR3aa: CASKREAYEQYF
CDR3nt: TGTGCCAGCAAGCGGGAGGCCTACGAGCAGTACTTC

abundance: NA
j_gene: TRBJ2-1
v_gene: TRBV19
d_gene: TRBD1
CDR3aa: CASSTGTGFRDEQFF
CDR3nt: TGTGCCAGTTCCACCGGGACAGGGTTTCGGGATGAGCAGTTCTTC

abundance: many
j_gene: TRBJ2-1
v_gene: TRBV28
d_gene: NA
CDR3aa: CASSPFRRNEQFF
CDR3nt: TGTGCCAGCAGCCCGTTCCGGCGCAATGAGCAGTTCTTC

abundance: NA
j_gene: TRBJ2-3
v_gene: TRBV5-1
d_gene: TRBD1
CDR3aa: CASRRTGGTDTQYF
CDR3nt: TGCGCCAGCAGGCGGACAGGGGGCACAGATACGCAGTATTTT

abundance: few
j_gene: TRBJ1-5
v_gene: TRBV18
d_gene: NA
CDR3aa: CASSPGGSNQPQHF
CDR3nt: TGTGCCAGCTCACCAGGGGGGTCAAATCAGCCCCAGCATTTT

abundance: NA
j_gene: TRBJ1-5
v_gene: TRBV10-3
d_gene: NA
CDR3aa: CATRGNYSNQPQHF
CDR3nt: TGTGCCACCCGGGGGAATTATAGCAATCAGCCCCAGCATTTT

abundance: NA
j_gene: TRBJ2-5
v_gene: TRBV28
d_gene: NA
CDR3aa: CASRSVKETQYF
CDR3nt: TGTGCCAGCAGGAGTGTGAAAGAGACCCAGTACTTC

abundance: once
j_gene: TRBJ2-5
v_gene: TRBV12-5
d_gene: NA
CDR3aa: CASGLEGGVPETQYF
CDR3nt: TGTGCTAGTGGTTTGGAAGGAGGGGTTCCAGAGACCCAGTACTTC

abundance: few
j_gene: TRBJ1-6
v_gene: TRBV4-3
d_gene: NA
CDR3aa: CASSQEETEATTPLHF
CDR3nt: TGCGCCAGCAGCCAAGAAGAGACGGAGGCAACGACACCCCTCCACTTT

abundance: few
j_gene: TRBJ2-1
v_gene: TRBV5-4
d_gene: NA
CDR3aa: CASSPSGTLYNEQFF
CDR3nt: TGTGCCAGCAGCCCCTCCGGGACACTTTACAATGAGCAGTTCTTC

abundance: NA
j_gene: TRBJ2-7
v_gene: TRBV27
d_gene: NA
CDR3aa: CASSPVAQGSHEQYF
CDR3nt: TGTGCCAGCAGTCCAGTGGCGCAGGGGTCCCACGAGCAGTACTTC

abundance: NA
j_gene: TRBJ1-5
v_gene: TRBV5-1
d_gene: TRBD1
CDR3aa: CASSPQGASNQPQHF
CDR3nt: TGCGCCAGCAGCCCACAGGGGGCAAGCAATCAGCCCCAGCATTTT

abundance: few
j_gene: TRBJ2-1
v_gene: TRBV30
d_gene: TRBD2
CDR3aa: CAWSLTSGRSYNEQFF
CDR3nt: TGTGCCTGGAGCCTGACTAGCGGGAGGTCCTACAATGAGCAGTTCTTC

abundance: NA
j_gene: TRBJ1-5
v_gene: TRBV4-2
d_gene: NA
CDR3aa: CASSQGLSQPQHF
CDR3nt: TGTGCCAGCAGCCAGGGGTTAAGCCAGCCCCAGCATTTT

abundance: NA
j_gene: TRBJ1-2
v_gene: TRBV30
d_gene: NA
CDR3aa: CAWSELTVRADYGYTF
CDR3nt: TGTGCCTGGAGTGAGCTGACGGTGAGGGCTGACTATGGCTACACCTTC

abundance: NA
j_gene: TRBJ2-1
v_gene: TRBV5-4
d_gene: NA
CDR3aa: CAIELERWRINEQFF
CDR3nt: TGTGCCATCGAACTTGAGAGATGGCGGATCAATGAGCAGTTCTTC